This TCR beta chain originates from a study of post-analysis software for immune sequencing data. Across the whole study: Relapsing-remitting, secondary progressive and progressive-relapsing multiple sclerosis were all included among the disease courses. The study's findings and limits: Normalized Chao1 diversity in multiple sclerosis patients fell significantly below that of controls. Higher frequency in patients than in controls was seen for roughly 5 TRBV segments, with TRBV5-6, TRBV5-1 and TRBV20-1 among them. By F measure, samples from a shared preparation batch strongly co-clustered.

Only a few counts were recorded for this clonotype. Its antigen is unidentified. The CDR3 runs 14 residues. Germline V lookup: CDR1 SGHRS, CDR2 YFSETQ. With 7 bases clipped from V and 0 bases from J, the junction kept 4 bases outside the gene matches. Unique-molecular-identifier-tagged TCR beta cDNA libraries were used. Between about 1 and 11 million T cells gave rise to some 450,000 cDNA molecules. From the PCR reads, TCRdb called clonotypes with MiXCR, one entry per CDR3 protein. The top ten clones hold more than 0.55% of a sample with approximately 730,000 distinct CDR3 sequences, roughly 27% of them seen once.

The sequence was obtained from a girl between 5 and 17 years old with multiple sclerosis. Sequencing was done on a sample of blood. The rearrangement links TRBV5-1 to TRBJ2-3; TRBD1 matches at 8 bases. CDR3 in DNA: TGCGCCAGCTGGAGGGACAGGAGCACAGATACGCAGTATTTT. Its translation: CASWRDRSTDTQYF.